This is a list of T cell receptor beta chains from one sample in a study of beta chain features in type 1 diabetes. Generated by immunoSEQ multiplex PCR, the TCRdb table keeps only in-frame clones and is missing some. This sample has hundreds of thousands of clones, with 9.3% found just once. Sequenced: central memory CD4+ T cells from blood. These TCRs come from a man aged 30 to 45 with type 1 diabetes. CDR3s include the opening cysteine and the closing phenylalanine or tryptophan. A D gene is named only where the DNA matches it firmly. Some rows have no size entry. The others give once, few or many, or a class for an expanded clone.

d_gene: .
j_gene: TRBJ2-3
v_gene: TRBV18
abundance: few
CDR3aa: CASSPVSPTDTQYF
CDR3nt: TGTGCCAGCTCACCAGTTAGTCCCACAGATACGCAGTATTTT

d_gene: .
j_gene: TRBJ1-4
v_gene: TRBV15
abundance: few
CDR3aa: CATSRDRQGHEKLFF
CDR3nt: TGTGCCACCAGCAGAGACCGTCAGGGCCATGAAAAACTGTTTTTT

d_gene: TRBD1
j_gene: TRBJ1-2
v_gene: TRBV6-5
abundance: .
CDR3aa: CASSYYRTGGSYGYTF
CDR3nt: TGTGCCAGCAGCTACTACCGGACAGGGGGCAGCTATGGCTACACCTTC

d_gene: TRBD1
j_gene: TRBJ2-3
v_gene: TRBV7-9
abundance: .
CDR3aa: CASSDYPGQSTDTQYF
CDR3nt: TGTGCCAGCAGCGATTATCCGGGACAGAGCACAGATACGCAGTATTTT

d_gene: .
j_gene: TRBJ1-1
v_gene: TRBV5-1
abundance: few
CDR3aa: CASSFDLTSTGTEAFF
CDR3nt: TGCGCCAGCAGCTTTGACCTGACATCTACGGGGACTGAAGCTTTCTTT

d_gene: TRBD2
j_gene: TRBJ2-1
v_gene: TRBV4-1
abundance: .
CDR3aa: CASSQDSGYGGAYNEQFF
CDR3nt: TGCGCCAGCAGCCAAGATAGCGGTTACGGGGGGGCCTACAATGAGCAGTTCTTC

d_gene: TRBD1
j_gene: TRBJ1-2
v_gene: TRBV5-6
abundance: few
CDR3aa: CASSADRGVGGYTF
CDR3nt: TGTGCCAGCAGCGCGGACAGGGGAGTTGGTGGCTACACCTTC

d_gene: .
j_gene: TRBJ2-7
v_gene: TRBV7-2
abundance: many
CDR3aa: CASSLVAGSLTYEQYF
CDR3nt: TGTGCCAGCAGCTTAGTGGCCGGCTCCCTCACCTACGAGCAGTACTTC

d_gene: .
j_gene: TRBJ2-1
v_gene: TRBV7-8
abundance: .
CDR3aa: CASTVEGVLSSYNEQFF
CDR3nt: TGTGCCAGCACCGTAGAGGGGGTCCTCAGCTCCTACAATGAGCAGTTCTTC

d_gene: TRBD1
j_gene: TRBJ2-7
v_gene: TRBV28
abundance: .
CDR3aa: CASKGQGYEQYF
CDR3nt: TGTGCCAGCAAGGGACAGGGCTACGAGCAGTACTTC

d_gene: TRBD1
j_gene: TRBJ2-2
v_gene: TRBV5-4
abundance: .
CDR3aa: CASSQTGGRGTGELFF
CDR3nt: TGTGCCAGCAGCCAGACAGGGGGGCGGGGCACCGGGGAGCTGTTTTTT

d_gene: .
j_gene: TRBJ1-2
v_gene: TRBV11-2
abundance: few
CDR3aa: CASSRGQNYGYTF
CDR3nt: TGTGCCAGCAGCCGGGGGCAGAACTATGGCTACACCTTC

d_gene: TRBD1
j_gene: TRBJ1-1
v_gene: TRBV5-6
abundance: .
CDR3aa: CASSTWDRETEAFF
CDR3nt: TGTGCCAGCAGCACCTGGGACAGGGAGACTGAAGCTTTCTTT

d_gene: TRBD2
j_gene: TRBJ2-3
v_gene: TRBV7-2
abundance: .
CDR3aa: CASSLVGGGADTQYF
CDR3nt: TGTGCCAGCAGCTTAGTCGGCGGGGGGGCAGATACGCAGTATTTT

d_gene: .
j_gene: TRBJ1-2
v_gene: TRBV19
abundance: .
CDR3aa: CASSIANRADYGYTF
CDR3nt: TGTGCCAGTAGTATAGCCAACCGGGCTGACTATGGCTACACCTTC

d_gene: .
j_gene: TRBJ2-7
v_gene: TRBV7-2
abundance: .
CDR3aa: CASSLAPGTFTAYEQYF
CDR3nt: TGTGCCAGCAGCTTAGCGCCGGGGACGTTCACCGCCTACGAGCAGTACTTC